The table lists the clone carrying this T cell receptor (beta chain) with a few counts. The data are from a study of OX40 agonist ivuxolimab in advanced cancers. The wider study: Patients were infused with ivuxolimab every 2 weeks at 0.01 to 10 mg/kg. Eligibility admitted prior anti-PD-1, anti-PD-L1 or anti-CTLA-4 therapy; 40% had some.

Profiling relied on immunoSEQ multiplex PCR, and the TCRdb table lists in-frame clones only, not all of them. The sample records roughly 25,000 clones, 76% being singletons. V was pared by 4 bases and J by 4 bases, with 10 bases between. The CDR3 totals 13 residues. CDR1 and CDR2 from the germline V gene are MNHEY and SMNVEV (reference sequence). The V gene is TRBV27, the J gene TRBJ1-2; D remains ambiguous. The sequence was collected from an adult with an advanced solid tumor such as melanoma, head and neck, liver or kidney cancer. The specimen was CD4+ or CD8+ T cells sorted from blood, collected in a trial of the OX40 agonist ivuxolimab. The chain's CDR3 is CASSSGVGYGYTF. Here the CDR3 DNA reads TGTGCCAGCAGTTCTGGGGTAGGCTATGGCTACACCTTC.